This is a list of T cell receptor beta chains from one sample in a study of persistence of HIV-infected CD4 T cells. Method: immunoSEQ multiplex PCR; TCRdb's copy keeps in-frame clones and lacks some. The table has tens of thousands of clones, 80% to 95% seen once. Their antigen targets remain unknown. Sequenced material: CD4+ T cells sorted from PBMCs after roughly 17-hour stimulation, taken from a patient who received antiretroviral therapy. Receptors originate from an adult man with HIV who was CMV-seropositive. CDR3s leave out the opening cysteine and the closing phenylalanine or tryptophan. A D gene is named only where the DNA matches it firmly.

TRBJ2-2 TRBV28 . ASRDPNTGELF
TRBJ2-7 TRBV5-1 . ASSLEPKPSYEQY
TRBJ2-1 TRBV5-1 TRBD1 ASSTEGQALGNEQF
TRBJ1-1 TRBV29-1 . SASTVEAF
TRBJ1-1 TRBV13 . ASSWGGAGRSF
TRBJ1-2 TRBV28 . ASSLGVGAGTIYGYT
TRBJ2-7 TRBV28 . ASSYRTGRLAQY
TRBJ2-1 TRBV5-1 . ASSSGQGLGNEQF
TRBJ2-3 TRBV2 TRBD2 ASTPRVAGIYTDTQY
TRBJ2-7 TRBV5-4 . ASSDRRVGSYEQY
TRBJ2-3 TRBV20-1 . SASLPGQRTTDTQY
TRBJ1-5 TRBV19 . ASSIERGDQPQH
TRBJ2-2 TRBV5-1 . ASSTQTGELF
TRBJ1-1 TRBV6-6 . ASSSHGGTEAF
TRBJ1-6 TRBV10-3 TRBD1 AISAWDRENSPLH
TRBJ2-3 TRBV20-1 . SASGPDTQY
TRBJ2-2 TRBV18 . ASSPAVVRDVGELF
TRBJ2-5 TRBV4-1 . ASSQAGYGETQY
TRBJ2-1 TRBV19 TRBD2 ASSIVGLAGGYNEQF
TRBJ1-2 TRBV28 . ASSLRGGYGYT
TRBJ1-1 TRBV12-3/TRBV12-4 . ASTGWANTEAF
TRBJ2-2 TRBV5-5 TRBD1 ASSLDPGQGTGELF
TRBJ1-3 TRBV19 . ASSTQDGFGNTIY
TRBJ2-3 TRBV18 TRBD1 ASARDSQADTQY
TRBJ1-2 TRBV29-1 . SADRAYGYT
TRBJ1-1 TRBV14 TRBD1 ASSQGRQGAF
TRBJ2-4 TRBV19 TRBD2 ASSDRGLAGPLAKNIQY
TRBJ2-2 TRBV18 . ASSSSSPTGELF
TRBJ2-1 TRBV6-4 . ASSDSTPGEQF
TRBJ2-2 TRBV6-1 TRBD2 ASSERGGPGELF
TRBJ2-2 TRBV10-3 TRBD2 ATAYGGTYTGELF
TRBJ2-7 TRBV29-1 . SVLATGGGEQY
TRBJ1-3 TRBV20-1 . SASPPTGRWGNTIY
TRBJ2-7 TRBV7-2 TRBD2 ASSLGLGGGLVSYEQY
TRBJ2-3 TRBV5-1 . ASSFGHAGTDTQY
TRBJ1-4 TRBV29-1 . SGKQGGNEKLF
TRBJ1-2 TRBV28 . ASRDSLNYGYT
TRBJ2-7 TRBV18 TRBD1 ASSPPTGSYEQY
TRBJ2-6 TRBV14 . ASSQEARTGANVLT
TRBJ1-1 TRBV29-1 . SVAAGARFTEAF
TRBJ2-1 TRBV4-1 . ASSQVRSVNEQF
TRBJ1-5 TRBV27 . ASRPLEPNQPQH
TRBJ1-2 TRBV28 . ASSKTAGGSYGYT
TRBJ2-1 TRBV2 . ASRLTGSYNEQF
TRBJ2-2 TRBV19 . ASLRQYTGELF
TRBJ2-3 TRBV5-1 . ASSFFGGPVDTQY
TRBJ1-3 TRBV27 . ASSPQPSGNTIY
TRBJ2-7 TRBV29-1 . SVGDNGIYEQY
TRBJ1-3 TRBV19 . ASQSGNTIY
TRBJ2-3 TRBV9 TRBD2 ASSVTGGRVGNTDTQY
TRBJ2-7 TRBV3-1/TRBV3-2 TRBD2 ASSQRLASIYEQY
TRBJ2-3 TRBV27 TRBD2 ASSFKQRGSTDTQY
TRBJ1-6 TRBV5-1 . ASSLGVGVPLH
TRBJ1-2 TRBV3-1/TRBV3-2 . ASSQDVGRTYGYT
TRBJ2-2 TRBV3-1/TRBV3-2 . ASSPRTDTGELF
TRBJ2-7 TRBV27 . ASSLLRGAKYEQY
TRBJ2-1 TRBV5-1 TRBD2 ASSDTAGGNEQF
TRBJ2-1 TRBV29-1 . SVDRPGTGSEQF
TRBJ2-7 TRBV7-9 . ASSLAFYEQY
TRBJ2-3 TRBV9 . ASSSSGLPTDTQY